This T cell receptor (beta chain) was sequenced in a study of blood T cell repertoires in COVID-19. The V end was cut by 10 bases, the J end by 0 bases, with 16 bases between. This CDR3 spans 15 amino acids. Per germline, CDR1 ENHRY and CDR2 SYGVKD. Generated by immunoSEQ multiplex PCR, the TCRdb table keeps only in-frame clones and is missing some. Of more than 300,000 clones in the sample, roughly four fifths are singletons; the top ten hold less than 6%. A single count supports this clone. This clonotype was sampled from a woman between 50 and 59 years old who had recovered from COVID-19. This sequence joins TRBV10-3 and TRBJ2-1; possibly TRBD2 for D (5 bases). The sequenced sample was PBMCs or T cells enriched from blood (not recorded which). The CDR3 DNA reads as TGTGCCACCGCCGGAGGACTGAGCTCCTACAATGAGCAGTTCTTC. Translated: CATAGGLSSYNEQFF.